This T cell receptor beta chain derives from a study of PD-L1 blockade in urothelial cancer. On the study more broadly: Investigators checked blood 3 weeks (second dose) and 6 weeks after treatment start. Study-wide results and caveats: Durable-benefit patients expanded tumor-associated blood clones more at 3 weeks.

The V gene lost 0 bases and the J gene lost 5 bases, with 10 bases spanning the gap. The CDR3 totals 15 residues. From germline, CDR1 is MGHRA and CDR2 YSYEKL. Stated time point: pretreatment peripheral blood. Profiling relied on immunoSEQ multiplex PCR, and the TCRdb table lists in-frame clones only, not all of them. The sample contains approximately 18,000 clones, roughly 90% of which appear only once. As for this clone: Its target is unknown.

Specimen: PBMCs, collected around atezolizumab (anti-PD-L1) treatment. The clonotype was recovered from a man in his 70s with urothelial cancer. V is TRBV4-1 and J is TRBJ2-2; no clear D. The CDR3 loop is CASSQEQSVTGELFF. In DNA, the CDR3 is TGCGCCAGCAGCCAAGAACAGAGTGTAACCGGGGAGCTGTTTTTT.